This entry lists 6 T cell receptor beta chains sequenced from one sample in a study of T cell repertoires in cytomegalovirus infection (dated by TCRdb to the late 2010s). Sequenced on an Illumina HiSeq 1500. TCRdb ran its own pipeline on the public reads, namely fastp trimming at Q25 and MiXCR clone calling, and kept in-frame beta chains. Merged by CDR3 protein, the rows form single entries marked with the most common genes and DNA. This sample holds fewer than 550,000 distinct CDR3 sequences; approximately 10% were observed only once. Roughly a tenth of the sample goes to the ten largest clones. Sequencing was done on a sample of PBMCs. The receptor set was obtained from a human donor in good health (CMV status not recorded). Some clones in this sample may be carry-over from other donors' samples.

The rearrangement joins TRBV28 to TRBJ1-1, with D maybe TRBD1 (6 bases). The V and J ends lost 3 bases and 11 bases respectively, with 13 bases between them. This CDR3 has 12 amino acids. Germline V lookup: CDR1 MDHEN, CDR2 SYDVKM. The CDR3 nucleotides read TGTGCCAGCAGTTTCCGGGGGGCGCCCGCTTTCTTT. Its protein is CASSFRGAPAFF.

The chain uses TRBV20-1 and TRBJ2-7; no reliable D call. From germline, CDR1 is DFQATT and CDR2 SNEGSKA (reference sequence). The CDR3 is 13 amino acids. V lost 4 bases and J lost 0, with 10 bases in between. CDR3 protein: CSAIPLSSYEQYF. The CDR3, as DNA: TGCAGTGCTATCCCACTGAGCTCCTACGAGCAGTACTTC.

V and J are TRBV20-1 and TRBJ2-1, with 7 nucleotides matching TRBD1. V lost 0 bases to trimming and J lost 4 bases; unmatched junction nucleotides: 6. Germline V CDR1 and CDR2: DFQATT, SNEGSKA (reference sequence). The CDR3 is made up of 15 amino acids. The DNA for the CDR3 is TGCAGTGCTAGAGATGGGACCAGGGGGTACAATGAGCAGTTCTTC. It is translated as CSARDGTRGYNEQFF.

This clonotype was recorded only once. This could be a read error, since a much larger clone is one nucleotide away. This chain links TRBV11-3 with TRBJ2-4; 11 nucleotides match TRBD1. Per the germline V gene, CDR1 is SGHNT and CDR2 is YENEEA. There are 15 residues in the CDR3. The CDR3 region is CASSDRTGGKNIRYF. The CDR3 DNA follows: TGTGCCAGCAGCGACCGGACAGGGGGCAAAAACATTCGGTACTTC. The full variable domain, completed using reference TRBV11-3 and TRBJ2-4, is EAGVVQSPRYKIIEKKQPVAFWCNPISGHNTLYWYLQNLGQGPELLIRYENEEAVDDSQLPKDRFSAERLKGVDSTLKIQPAELGDSAVYLCASSDRTGGKNIRYFGAGTRLSVL.

The gene calls are TRBV5-5 and TRBJ1-6; D unresolved. Germline values: CDR1 SGHKS, CDR2 YYEKEE (reference sequence). Trimming shortened V by 2 bases and J by 5 bases, and 5 bases separated the two germline ends. The CDR3 is 13 residues long. The chain's CDR3 is CASSFADNSPLHF. The CDR3 DNA reads as TGTGCCAGCAGCTTTGCTGATAATTCACCCCTCCACTTT.

This chain uses TRBV5-5 with TRBJ1-5, with 12 bases aligning to TRBD1. The germline CDR1 and CDR2 sequences are SGHKS and YYEKEE (reference sequence). Trimming removed 3 bases from V and 6 bases from J; junction bases left unmatched: 10. This CDR3 has 17 amino acids. CDR3 region: CASSYTPGQGAVQPQHF. For the CDR3, the DNA is TGTGCCAGCAGCTACACCCCGGGACAGGGGGCAGTTCAGCCCCAGCATTTT.